This T cell receptor (beta chain) is drawn from a study of cytomegalovirus exposure and HLA in healthy donors. Trimming stripped 5 bases from V and 0 bases from J, with 13 bases between. The CDR3 has 16 residues. The germline V gene has CDR1 MDHEN and CDR2 SYDVKM. PCR amplification relied on 60 Vbeta primers (plus 13 Jbeta primers). Clones were read by immunoSEQ multiplex PCR, and TCRdb kept only the in-frame ones, dropping some. The data contain 200,000 to 250,000 clones, around 73% of them singletons. The clonotype comes from a male donor in good health and CMV-seronegative. The chain combines TRBV28 with TRBJ1-4; tentatively, D is TRBD1 (5 bases). The sample was PBMCs. The CDR3 reads CASSPNGTPTNEKLFF. The CDR3 DNA sequence: TGTGCCAGCAGTCCGAATGGGACTCCAACTAATGAAAAACTGTTTTTT.